This T cell receptor (beta chain) stems from a study of regulatory T cells in long-lasting Graves disease. Time point described: persistent/refractory GD, antithyroid drugs over 5 years with positive TRAb. The TCR library was made from RNA that had been extracted from PBMCs in TRIzol. Relying on iRepertoire HTBI primers and Arm-PCR of CDR3 regions, the team built TCR beta libraries. TCRdb re-analysed the multiplex PCR reads in MiXCR, keeping a single row per CDR3 protein. Altogether a few hundred thousand distinct CDR3 sequences are present, less than 25% being singletons, with the ten largest covering roughly 28%. This clonotype was counted only a few times. V lost 7 bases, J lost 5 bases, and 21 bases lay in between. The CDR3 contains 15 residues. Germline-derived CDR1 and CDR2 are SGHNT and YYREEE (reference sequence).

The sequence was collected from a female donor with Graves disease. The material was peripheral blood mononuclear cells (PBMCs), obtained when the disease was refractory, from a patient treated with antithyroid drugs. V usage is TRBV5-4 and J usage is TRBJ1-1, with D tentatively TRBD1 (5 bases). Here the CDR3 reads CASFPSAGRRTEAFF. CDR3 in DNA: TGTGCCAGCTTCCCCTCTGCGGGGCGGCGGACTGAAGCTTTCTTT.